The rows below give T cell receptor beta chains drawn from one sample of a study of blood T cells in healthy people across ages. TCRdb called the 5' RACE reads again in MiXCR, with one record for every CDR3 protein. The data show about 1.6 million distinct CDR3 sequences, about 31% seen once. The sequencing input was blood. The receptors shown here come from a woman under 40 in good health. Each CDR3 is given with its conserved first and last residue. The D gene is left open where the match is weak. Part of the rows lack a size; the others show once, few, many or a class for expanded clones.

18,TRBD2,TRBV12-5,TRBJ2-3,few,TGTGCTAGTGGTTTGCACATCTTAGCGGGGGCTCCCATCCATACGCAGTATTTT,CASGLHILAGAPIHTQYF
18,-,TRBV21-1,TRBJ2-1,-,TGTGCCAGCAGCAACCCGGCTGGAGAAGCGGGAGGCTACAATGAGCAGTTCTTC,CASSNPAGEAGGYNEQFF
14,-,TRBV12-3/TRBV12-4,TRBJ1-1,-,TGTGCCAGCAGTTTATTTGGCAGGGAGACTGAAGCTTTCTTT,CASSLFGRETEAFF
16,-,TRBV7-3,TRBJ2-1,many,TGTGCCAGCAGCCCCATTAGGGGGGGGTCCTACAATGAGCAGTTCTTC,CASSPIRGGSYNEQFF
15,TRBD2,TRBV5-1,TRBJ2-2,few,TGTGCCAGCAGCTTAGCGGGGACGAACACCGGGGAGCTGTTTTTT,CASSLAGTNTGELFF
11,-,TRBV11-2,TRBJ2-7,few,TGTGCTGTGGGCCGGGCCTACGAGCAGTACTTC,CAVGRAYEQYF
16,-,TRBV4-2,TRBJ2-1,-,TGTGCCAGCAGCCAAGACACGGGCGGGGTCCGGAATGAGCAGTTCTTC,CASSQDTGGVRNEQFF
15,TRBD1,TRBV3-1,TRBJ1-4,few,TGTGCCAGCAGCCTTTTCCGGGACAGAAGTGAAAAACTGTTTTTT,CASSLFRDRSEKLFF
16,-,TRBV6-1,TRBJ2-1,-,TGTGCCAGCAGTGAATGGGGACACCTAGGGGGCAATGAGCAGTTCTTC,CASSEWGHLGGNEQFF
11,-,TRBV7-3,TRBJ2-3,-,TGTGCCAGCGGCGCCGGGGCCACGCAGTATTTT,CASGAGATQYF
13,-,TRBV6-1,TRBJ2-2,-,TGTGCCAGCTCATCGCTCCACACCGGGGAGCTGTTTTTT,CASSSLHTGELFF
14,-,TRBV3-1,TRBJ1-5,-,TGTGCCAGCAGCCATAGTGGAAAGAATCAGCCCCAGCATTTT,CASSHSGKNQPQHF
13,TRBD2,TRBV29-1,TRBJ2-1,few,TGCAGCGTTGATAGCCTAGCGGGAGATGAGCAGTTCTTC,CSVDSLAGDEQFF